This T cell receptor (beta chain) was identified during a study of beta chain features in type 1 diabetes. Study-level findings and limits: Whether TCRB rearrangement is influenced by HLA type went unresolved here. Amplification by PCR could prefer shorter templates, with the same effect in patients and controls. More deletions and fewer insertions at VDJ junctions were seen in type 1 diabetes patients.

The junction had 8 bases not matched to a gene; V was cut back by 5 bases and J by 1 base. Germline V gene data show CDR1 as SGHTA and CDR2 as FQGNSA. The CDR3 is made up of 16 amino acids. This clone turned up a few times. Its cognate antigen is unknown. TCRB transcripts that were expressed got sequenced, as all of the isolated RNA had been reverse transcribed. Assay used: immunoSEQ multiplex PCR; TCRdb lists only in-frame clones, some missing. This sample has 110,000 to 150,000 clones, with about a tenth found just once. The sequence came from a young man in good health. The chain carries TRBV7-2 and TRBJ2-5; 9 bases align to TRBD2. Material for sequencing was central memory CD4+ T cells from blood. Written as DNA, the CDR3 is TGTGCCAGCAGCCCCCCCGGGCGGGGGGGCCAAGAGACCCAGTACTTC. It translates to CASSPPGRGGQETQYF.